The 2 T cell receptor beta chains given below trace back to one sample, sequenced in a study of blood T cell repertoires in COVID-19. Repertoires were generated with immunoSEQ multiplex PCR, while TCRdb's copy carries only in-frame clones and drops some. The data hold 90,000 to 100,000 clones, with about 89% observed a single time. The sequenced sample consisted of peripheral blood. Receptors were obtained from a man in his fifties with acute or convalescent COVID-19.

This chain links TRBV6-1 with TRBJ2-7; 14 bases map to TRBD2. Per germline, CDR1 MNHNS and CDR2 SASEGT. V lost 3 bases to trimming and J lost 3 bases; unmatched junction nucleotides: 13. The CDR3 covers 19 residues. In nucleotides, the CDR3 is TGTGCCAGCAGTGATTCGACTAGCGGGAGGGCTCGGAGGCGCTACGAGCAGTACTTC. It specifies CASSDSTSGRARRRYEQYF.

The chain uses TRBV5-4 and TRBJ2-1, with 7 bases fitting TRBD2. The CDR3 runs 15 residues. V was pared by 5 bases and J by 1 base, with 6 bases of the junction left unmatched. Germline V CDR1 and CDR2: SGHNT, YYREEE (reference sequence). CDR3 nucleotides: TGTGCCAGCAGTACCGGGACTACATCCTACAATGAGCAGTTCTTC. This codes for CASSTGTTSYNEQFF.